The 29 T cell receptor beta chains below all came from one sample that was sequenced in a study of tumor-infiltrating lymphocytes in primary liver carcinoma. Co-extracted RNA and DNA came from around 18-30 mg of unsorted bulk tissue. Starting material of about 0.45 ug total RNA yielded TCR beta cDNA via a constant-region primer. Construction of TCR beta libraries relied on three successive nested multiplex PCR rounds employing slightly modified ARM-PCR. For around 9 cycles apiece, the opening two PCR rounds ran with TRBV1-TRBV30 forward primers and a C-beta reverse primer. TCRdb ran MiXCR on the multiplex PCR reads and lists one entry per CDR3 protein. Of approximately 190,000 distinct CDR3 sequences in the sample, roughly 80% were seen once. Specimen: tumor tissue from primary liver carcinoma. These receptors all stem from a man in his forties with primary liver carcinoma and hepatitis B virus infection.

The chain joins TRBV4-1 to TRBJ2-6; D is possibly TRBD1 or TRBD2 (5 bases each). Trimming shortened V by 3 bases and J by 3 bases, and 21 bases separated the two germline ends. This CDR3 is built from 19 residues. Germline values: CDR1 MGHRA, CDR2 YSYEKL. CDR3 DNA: TGCGCCAGCAGCCAGGATTTAGACAGTTCCGACTATGGGGCCAACGTCCTGACTTTC. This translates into CASSQDLDSSDYGANVLTF.

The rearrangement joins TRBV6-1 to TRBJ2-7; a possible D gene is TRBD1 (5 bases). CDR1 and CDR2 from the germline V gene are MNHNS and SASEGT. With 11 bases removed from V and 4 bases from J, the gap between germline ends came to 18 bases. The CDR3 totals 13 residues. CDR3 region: CACGERQTYEQYF. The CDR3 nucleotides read TGTGCCTGCGGTGAAAGACAGACTTACGAGCAGTACTTC.

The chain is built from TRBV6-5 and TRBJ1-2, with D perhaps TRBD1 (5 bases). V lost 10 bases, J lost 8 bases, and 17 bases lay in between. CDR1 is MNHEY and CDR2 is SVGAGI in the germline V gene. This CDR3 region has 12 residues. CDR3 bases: TGTGCCAACACACCAGGGTCTCGGGGCTACACCTTC. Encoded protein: CANTPGSRGYTF.

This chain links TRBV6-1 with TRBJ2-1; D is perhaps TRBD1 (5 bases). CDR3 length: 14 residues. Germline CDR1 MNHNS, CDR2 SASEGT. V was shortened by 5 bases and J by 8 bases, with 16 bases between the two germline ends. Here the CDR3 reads CASSRIGADDEQFF. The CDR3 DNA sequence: TGTGCCAGCAGTAGGATAGGGGCTGACGATGAGCAGTTCTTC.

The DNA of the CDR3 is TGTGCCAGCAGTTACTCCTCCATCTTCTGCGAGCAGTACTTC. This translates into CASSYSSIFCEQYF. The chain carries TRBV6-2 or TRBV6-3 and TRBJ2-7; D remains unclear. Germline V gives CDR1 MNHEY, CDR2 SVGEGT. V was clipped by 0 bases and J by 6 bases, with 12 bases between them. The CDR3 runs 14 residues.

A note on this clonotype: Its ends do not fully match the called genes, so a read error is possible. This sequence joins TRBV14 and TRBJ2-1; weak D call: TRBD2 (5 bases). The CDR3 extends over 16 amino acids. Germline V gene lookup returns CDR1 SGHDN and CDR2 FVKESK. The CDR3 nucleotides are TGTGCCAGCAGTGCCGTAGCGTTATGGGTAAACAATGAGCAGTCCTTC. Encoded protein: CASSAVALWVNNEQSF.

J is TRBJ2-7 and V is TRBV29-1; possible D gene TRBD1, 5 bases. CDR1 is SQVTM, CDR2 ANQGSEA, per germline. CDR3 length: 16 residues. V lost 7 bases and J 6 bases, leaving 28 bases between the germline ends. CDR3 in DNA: TGCAGCGCCATGACATCTGGGGCCGGCACACCCTGCGAGCAGTACTTC. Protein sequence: CSAMTSGAGTPCEQYF.

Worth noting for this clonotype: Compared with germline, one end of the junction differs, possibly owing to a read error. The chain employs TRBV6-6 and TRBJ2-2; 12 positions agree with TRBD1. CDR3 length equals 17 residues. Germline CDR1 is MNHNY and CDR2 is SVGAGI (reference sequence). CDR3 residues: CASRYLGQGAGTGELFF. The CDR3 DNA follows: TGTGCCAGCAGATACTTGGGACAGGGGGCGGGGACCGGGGAGCTGTTTTTT.

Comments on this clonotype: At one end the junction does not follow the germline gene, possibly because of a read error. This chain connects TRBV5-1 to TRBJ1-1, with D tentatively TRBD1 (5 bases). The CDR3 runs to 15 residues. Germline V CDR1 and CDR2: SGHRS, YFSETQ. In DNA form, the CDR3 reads TGCGCCGGCAGCCCCACGGCCAGGGTGTACACTGAAGCTTTCTTT. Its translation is CAGSPTARVYTEAFF. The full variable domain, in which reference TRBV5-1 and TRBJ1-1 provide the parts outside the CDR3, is KAGVTQTPRYLIKTRGQQVTLSCSPISGHRSVSWYQQTPGQGLQFLFEYFSETQRNKGNFPGRFSGRQFSNSRSEMNVSTLELGDSALYLCAGSPTARVYTEAFFGQGTRLTVV.

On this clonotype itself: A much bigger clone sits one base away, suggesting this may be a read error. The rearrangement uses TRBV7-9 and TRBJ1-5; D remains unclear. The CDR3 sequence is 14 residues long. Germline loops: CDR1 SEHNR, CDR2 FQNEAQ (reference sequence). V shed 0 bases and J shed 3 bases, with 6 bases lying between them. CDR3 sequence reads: CASSLARHNQPQHF. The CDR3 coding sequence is TGTGCCAGCAGCTTAGCGAGACACAATCAGCCCCAGCATTTT.

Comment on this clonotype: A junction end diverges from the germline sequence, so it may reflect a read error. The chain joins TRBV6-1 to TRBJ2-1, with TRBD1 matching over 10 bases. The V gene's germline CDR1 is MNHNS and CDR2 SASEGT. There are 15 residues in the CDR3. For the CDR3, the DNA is TGTGCCAGCAGTGCGGACAGGGGGTTTAGCAATGAGCAGTTCTTT. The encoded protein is CASSADRGFSNEQFF.

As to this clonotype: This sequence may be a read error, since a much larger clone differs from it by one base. CDR3 sequence: CASSIRDGFYEQYF. CDR3 sequence (DNA): TGTGCCAGCAGCATCCGGGACGGCTTTTACGAGCAGTACTTC. The chain links TRBV28 to TRBJ2-7; D possibly uses TRBD1 or TRBD2 (5 bases each). This CDR3 contains 14 residues. Germline loops: CDR1 MDHEN, CDR2 SYDVKM. V dropped 6 bases and J dropped 4 bases, with 16 bases sitting between them.

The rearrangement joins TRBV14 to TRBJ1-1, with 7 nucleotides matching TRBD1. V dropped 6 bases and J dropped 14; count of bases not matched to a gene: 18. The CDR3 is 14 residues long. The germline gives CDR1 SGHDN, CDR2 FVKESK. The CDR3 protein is CASRPSDRLDAAFF. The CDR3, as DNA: TGTGCCAGCAGACCTTCGGACAGGTTGGATGCGGCCTTCTTT.

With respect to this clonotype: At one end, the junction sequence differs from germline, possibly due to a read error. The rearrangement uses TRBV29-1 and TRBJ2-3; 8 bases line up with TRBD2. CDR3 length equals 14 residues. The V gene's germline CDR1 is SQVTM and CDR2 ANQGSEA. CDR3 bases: TGCAGCGTTTCCGGGAGGGGGACGTCAGATACGCAGTACTTT. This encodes CSVSGRGTSDTQYF.

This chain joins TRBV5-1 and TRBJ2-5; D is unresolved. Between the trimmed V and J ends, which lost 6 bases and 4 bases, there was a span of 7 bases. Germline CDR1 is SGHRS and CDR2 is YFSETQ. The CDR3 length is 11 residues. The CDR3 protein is CASNPGETQYF. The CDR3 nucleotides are TGCGCCAGCAACCCGGGAGAGACCCAGTACTTC.

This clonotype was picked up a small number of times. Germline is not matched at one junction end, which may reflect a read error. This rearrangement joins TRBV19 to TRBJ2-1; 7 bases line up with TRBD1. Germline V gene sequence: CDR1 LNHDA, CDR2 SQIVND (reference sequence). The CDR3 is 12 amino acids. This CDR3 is CASSIEDRTPTF. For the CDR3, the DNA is TGTGCCAGTAGTATAGAGGACAGGACCCCGACCTTC.

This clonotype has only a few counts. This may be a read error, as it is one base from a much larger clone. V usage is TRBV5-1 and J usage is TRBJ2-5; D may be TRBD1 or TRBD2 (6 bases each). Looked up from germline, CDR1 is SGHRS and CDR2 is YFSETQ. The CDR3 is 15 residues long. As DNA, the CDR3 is TGCGCCAACAGCTTGGAAACAGGGAGGATTGAGACCCAGTACTTC. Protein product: CANSLETGRIETQYF.

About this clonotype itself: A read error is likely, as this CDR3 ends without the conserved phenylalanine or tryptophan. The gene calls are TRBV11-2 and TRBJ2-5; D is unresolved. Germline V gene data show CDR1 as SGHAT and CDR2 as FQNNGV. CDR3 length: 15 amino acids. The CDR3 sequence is CISSLTPHDGETQYS. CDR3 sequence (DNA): TGTATCAGCAGCTTAACCCCCCATGACGGGGAGACCCAGTACTCC.

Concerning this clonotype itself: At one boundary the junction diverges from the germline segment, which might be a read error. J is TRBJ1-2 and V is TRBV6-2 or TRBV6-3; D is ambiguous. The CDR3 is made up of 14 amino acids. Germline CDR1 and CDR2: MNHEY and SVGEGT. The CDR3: CASRSRSMNYGYTF. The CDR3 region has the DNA TGTGCTAGCAGATCCAGATCAATGAACTATGGCTACACCTTC.

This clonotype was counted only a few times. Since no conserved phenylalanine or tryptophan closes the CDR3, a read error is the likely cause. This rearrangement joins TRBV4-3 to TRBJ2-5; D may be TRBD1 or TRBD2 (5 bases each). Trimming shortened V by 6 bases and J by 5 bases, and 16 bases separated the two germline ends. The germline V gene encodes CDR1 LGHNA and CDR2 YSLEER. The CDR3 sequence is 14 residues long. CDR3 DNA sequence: TGCGCCAGCAGTCCGGGACGAGGTGGGGAGACCCAGTACCTC. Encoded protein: CASSPGRGGETQYL.

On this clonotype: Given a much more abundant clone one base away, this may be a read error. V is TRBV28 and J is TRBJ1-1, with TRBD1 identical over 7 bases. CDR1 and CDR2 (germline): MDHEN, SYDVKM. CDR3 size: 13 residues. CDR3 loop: CDSSSTGWDEAFF. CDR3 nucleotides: TGTGACAGCAGTTCGACAGGGTGGGATGAAGCTTTCTTT. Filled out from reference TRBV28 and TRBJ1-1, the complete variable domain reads DVKVTQSSRYLVKRTGEKVFLECVQDMDHENMFWYRQDPGLGLRLIYFSYDVKMKEKGDIPEGYSVSREKKERFSLILESASTNQTSMYLCDSSSTGWDEAFFGQGTRLTVV.

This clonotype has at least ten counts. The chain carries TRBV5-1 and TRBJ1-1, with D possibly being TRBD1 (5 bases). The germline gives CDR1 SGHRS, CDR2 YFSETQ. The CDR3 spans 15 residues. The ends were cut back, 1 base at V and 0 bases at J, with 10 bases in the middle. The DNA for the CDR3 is TGCGCCAGCAGCTTGAGGCAGGGCTTGAACACTGAAGCTTTCTTT. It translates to CASSLRQGLNTEAFF.

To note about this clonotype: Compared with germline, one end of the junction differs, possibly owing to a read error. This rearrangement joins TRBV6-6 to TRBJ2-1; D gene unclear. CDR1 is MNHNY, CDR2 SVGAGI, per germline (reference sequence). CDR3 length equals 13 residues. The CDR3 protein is CASTSQSYNVQFF. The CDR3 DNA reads TGTGCCAGCACTAGTCAGTCCTACAATGTGCAGTTCTTC.

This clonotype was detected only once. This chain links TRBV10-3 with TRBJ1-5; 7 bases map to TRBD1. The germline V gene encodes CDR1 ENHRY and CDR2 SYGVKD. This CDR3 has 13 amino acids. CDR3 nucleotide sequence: TGTACCAGGACCGGGACAGACCAGGCACCCCAGCATTTT. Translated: CTRTGTDQAPQHF.

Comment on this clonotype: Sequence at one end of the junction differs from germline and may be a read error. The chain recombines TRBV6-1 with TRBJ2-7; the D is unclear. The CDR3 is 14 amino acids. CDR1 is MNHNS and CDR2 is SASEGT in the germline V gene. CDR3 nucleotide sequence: TGTGCCAGTACTCTTGGGTCCGGTCCCTACAAGCAGTACTTC. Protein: CASTLGSGPYKQYF.

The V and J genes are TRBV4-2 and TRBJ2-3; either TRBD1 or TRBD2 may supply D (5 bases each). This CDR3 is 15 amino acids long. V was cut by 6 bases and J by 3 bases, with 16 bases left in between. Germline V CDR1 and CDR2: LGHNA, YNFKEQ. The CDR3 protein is CASRGFEGRTDTQYF. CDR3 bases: TGTGCCAGCAGAGGTTTTGAGGGGAGAACAGATACGCAGTATTTT.

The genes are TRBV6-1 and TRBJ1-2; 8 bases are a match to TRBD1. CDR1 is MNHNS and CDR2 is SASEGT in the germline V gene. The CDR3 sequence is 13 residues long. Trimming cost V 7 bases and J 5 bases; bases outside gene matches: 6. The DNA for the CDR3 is TGTGCCAGCACAGGACAGGGATTTTATGGCTACACCTTC. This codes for CASTGQGFYGYTF.

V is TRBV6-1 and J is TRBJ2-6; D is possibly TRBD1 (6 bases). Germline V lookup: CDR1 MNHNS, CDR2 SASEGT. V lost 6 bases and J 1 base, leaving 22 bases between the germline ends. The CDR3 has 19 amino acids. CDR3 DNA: TGTGCCAGCAGGGCCTTTCAGTGCAGGGGCTGTTCTGGGGCCAACGTCCTGACTTTC. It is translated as CASRAFQCRGCSGANVLTF.

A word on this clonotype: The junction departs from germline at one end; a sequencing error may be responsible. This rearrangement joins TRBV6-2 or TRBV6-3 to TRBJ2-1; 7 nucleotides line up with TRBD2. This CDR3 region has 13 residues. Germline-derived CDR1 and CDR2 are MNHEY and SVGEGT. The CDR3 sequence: CASRTSRRTEQSF. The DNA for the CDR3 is TGTGCCAGCAGGACTAGCAGGAGAACTGAGCAGTCCTTC.